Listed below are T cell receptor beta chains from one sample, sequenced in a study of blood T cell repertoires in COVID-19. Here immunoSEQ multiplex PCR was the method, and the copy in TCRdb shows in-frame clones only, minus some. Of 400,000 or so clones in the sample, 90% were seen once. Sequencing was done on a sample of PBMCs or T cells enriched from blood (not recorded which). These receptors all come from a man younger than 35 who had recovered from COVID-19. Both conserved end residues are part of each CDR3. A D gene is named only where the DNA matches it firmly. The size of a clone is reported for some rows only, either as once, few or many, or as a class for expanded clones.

DNA: TGCGCCAGCAGCCCGCGTGGGACAGGCTCTGGAAACACCATATATTTT; CDR3: CASSPRGTGSGNTIYF; J: TRBJ1-3; D: TRBD1; V: TRBV4-1; size: -
DNA: TGTGCCAGCTCAATCCAGGGCATCACGAACACTGAAGCTTTCTTT; CDR3: CASSIQGITNTEAFF; J: TRBJ1-1; D: -; V: TRBV18; size: -
DNA: TGTGCCTGGAGTGTAGGAGGGATATCCAGCACTGAAGCTTTCTTT; CDR3: CAWSVGGISSTEAFF; J: TRBJ1-1; D: -; V: TRBV30; size: -
DNA: TGTGCCAGCAGTGAAGGTTGGAGCTCCTACAATGAGCAGTTCTTC; CDR3: CASSEGWSSYNEQFF; J: TRBJ2-1; D: -; V: TRBV6-1; size: few
DNA: TGTGCCTGGAGTGTACTCGGACTGTCGAACACCGGGGAGCTGTTTTTT; CDR3: CAWSVLGLSNTGELFF; J: TRBJ2-2; D: -; V: TRBV30; size: -
DNA: TGTGCCAGCAGCTTGGAGCCGGTTAAGGGAAACACCATATATTTT; CDR3: CASSLEPVKGNTIYF; J: TRBJ1-3; D: -; V: TRBV5-4; size: -
DNA: TGTGCCAGCAGCTTAGATCGGCAGGGATACTATGGCTACACCTTC; CDR3: CASSLDRQGYYGYTF; J: TRBJ1-2; D: -; V: TRBV11-2; size: -
DNA: TGTGCCAGCAGTCTGACTAGCGGGACCGGCTACGAGCAGTACTTC; CDR3: CASSLTSGTGYEQYF; J: TRBJ2-7; D: TRBD2; V: TRBV28; size: -
DNA: TGTGCCAGCAGCCGACAGGGCGAGCAGTACTTC; CDR3: CASSRQGEQYF; J: TRBJ2-7; D: TRBD1; V: TRBV3-1/TRBV3-2; size: -
DNA: TGTGCCAGCAGCCAAGGGGGACAGGGTCGAGGGAAACTGTTTTTT; CDR3: CASSQGGQGRGKLFF; J: TRBJ1-4; D: TRBD1; V: TRBV3-1/TRBV3-2; size: once
DNA: TGTGCCTGGAGTGGAGGGGGGGATTATGGCTACACCTTC; CDR3: CAWSGGGDYGYTF; J: TRBJ1-2; D: -; V: TRBV30; size: -
DNA: TGTGCCTGGAATAAGGGGAGGGGGAATCAGCCCCAGCATTTT; CDR3: CAWNKGRGNQPQHF; J: TRBJ1-5; D: -; V: TRBV30; size: once
DNA: TGTGCCAGCAGCTCGGGGGGGACTCCCTTTAGCTCCTACAATGAGCAGTTCTTC; CDR3: CASSSGGTPFSSYNEQFF; J: TRBJ2-1; D: TRBD2; V: TRBV9; size: -
DNA: TGTGCCAGCAGTCAGGGGGCGAGGACTAACACTGAAGCTTTCTTT; CDR3: CASSQGARTNTEAFF; J: TRBJ1-1; D: TRBD1; V: TRBV28; size: -
DNA: TGTGCCAGCAGAACGGACAGGGCCACAGATACGCAGTATTTT; CDR3: CASRTDRATDTQYF; J: TRBJ2-3; D: TRBD1; V: TRBV2; size: -
DNA: TGTGCCACCCCCCAGGGGGGATTCATGAACACTGAAGCTTTCTTT; CDR3: CATPQGGFMNTEAFF; J: TRBJ1-1; D: TRBD1; V: TRBV2; size: once
DNA: TGTGCCAGCATGCCTTCCTTCAGTTCTAATGAAAAACTGTTTTTT; CDR3: CASMPSFSSNEKLFF; J: TRBJ1-4; D: -; V: TRBV27; size: -
DNA: TGCGCCAGCAGCCAAGCGGGACTAGCGGCCTCCTACAATGAGCAGTTCTTC; CDR3: CASSQAGLAASYNEQFF; J: TRBJ2-1; D: TRBD2; V: TRBV4-1; size: -
DNA: TGTGCCACCCTCATCATGAGCTCCTACAATGAGCAGTTCTTC; CDR3: CATLIMSSYNEQFF; J: TRBJ2-1; D: -; V: TRBV7-8; size: -
DNA: TGTGCCAGCAGCCAACGGCGGGAGACCCAGTACTTC; CDR3: CASSQRRETQYF; J: TRBJ2-5; D: -; V: TRBV3-1/TRBV3-2; size: -
DNA: TGTGCCAGCAGCCCCCCGGCAGATACGCAGTATTTT; CDR3: CASSPPADTQYF; J: TRBJ2-3; D: -; V: TRBV7-9; size: -
DNA: TGTGCCAGTGAGGGAGGGGAAAAACTGTTTTTT; CDR3: CASEGGEKLFF; J: TRBJ1-4; D: -; V: TRBV7-9; size: -
DNA: TGTGCCATCAGTGAGGCCCCCGGGGAGACCCAGTACTTC; CDR3: CAISEAPGETQYF; J: TRBJ2-5; D: -; V: TRBV10-3; size: -
DNA: TGTGCCTCCACCATGGGGCTAAGTGATACGCAGTATTTT; CDR3: CASTMGLSDTQYF; J: TRBJ2-3; D: -; V: TRBV3-1/TRBV3-2; size: -
DNA: TGTGCCAGCAGCCAAGGGCGACAGCAAAATGAAAAACTGTTTTTT; CDR3: CASSQGRQQNEKLFF; J: TRBJ1-4; D: -; V: TRBV3-1/TRBV3-2; size: -
DNA: TGTGCCAGCAGCGTAGCTCCTCCTACAGGGGGCACCGGGGAGCTGTTTTTT; CDR3: CASSVAPPTGGTGELFF; J: TRBJ2-2; D: TRBD1; V: TRBV9; size: -
DNA: TGTGCCAGCAGCTCAAGGACAGGGGGAGCTTTCTTT; CDR3: CASSSRTGGAFF; J: TRBJ1-1; D: TRBD1; V: TRBV5-6; size: -
DNA: TGTGCCAGCAGTGATTGGAGCTCCTACGAGCAGTACTTC; CDR3: CASSDWSSYEQYF; J: TRBJ2-7; D: -; V: TRBV2; size: -
DNA: TGTGCCAGCAGCTTGGTTCCGGACAGGGTCAATCAGCCCCAGCATTTT; CDR3: CASSLVPDRVNQPQHF; J: TRBJ1-5; D: TRBD1; V: TRBV5-5; size: -
DNA: TGTGCCAGCAGCGCAAACAGGGCAGCTAATGAAAAACTGTTTTTT; CDR3: CASSANRAANEKLFF; J: TRBJ1-4; D: -; V: TRBV7-6; size: once
DNA: TGTGCCAGCATCGAACCGGGAGGCCGTGGCTACACCTTC; CDR3: CASIEPGGRGYTF; J: TRBJ1-2; D: -; V: TRBV28; size: -
DNA: TGTGCCAGCAGTTTGACCGGGACAGGGGTGGACTATGGCTACACCTTC; CDR3: CASSLTGTGVDYGYTF; J: TRBJ1-2; D: TRBD1; V: TRBV5-4; size: -
DNA: TGCGCCAGCAGCTCGGGGGGGCCCCGCGAGCAGTACTTC; CDR3: CASSSGGPREQYF; J: TRBJ2-7; D: TRBD2; V: TRBV5-1; size: once
DNA: TGTGCCAGCTCACCGGACAGGGGGTATGGCTACACCTTC; CDR3: CASSPDRGYGYTF; J: TRBJ1-2; D: TRBD1; V: TRBV18; size: -
DNA: TGTGCCTGGAGGGTTTCGGGGTTTAACTCTGGGGCCAACGTCCTGACTTTC; CDR3: CAWRVSGFNSGANVLTF; J: TRBJ2-6; D: -; V: TRBV30; size: -
DNA: TGTGCCAGCATCGACTTCGGACAGGAGATGGACTATGGCTACACCTTC; CDR3: CASIDFGQEMDYGYTF; J: TRBJ1-2; D: TRBD1; V: TRBV5-4; size: -
DNA: TGTGCCAGCAGCGTAATGGGACAGGCGGGGACCGGGGAGCTGTTTTTT; CDR3: CASSVMGQAGTGELFF; J: TRBJ2-2; D: TRBD1; V: TRBV9; size: -
DNA: TGTGCCAGCAGTCGCGGGGGTGCCAGCAATCAGCCCCAGCATTTT; CDR3: CASSRGGASNQPQHF; J: TRBJ1-5; D: -; V: TRBV6-5; size: -
DNA: TGCAGTGCTAGTGCCGTTAACTATGGCTACACCTTC; CDR3: CSASAVNYGYTF; J: TRBJ1-2; D: -; V: TRBV20-1; size: -
DNA: TGCGCCAGCAGTGAGTCGACTTATCAGCCCCAGCATTTT; CDR3: CASSESTYQPQHF; J: TRBJ1-5; D: -; V: TRBV10-1; size: -
DNA: TGTGCCAGTGGGGGGCAGCGGGAGGACGATACGCAGTATTTT; CDR3: CASGGQREDDTQYF; J: TRBJ2-3; D: TRBD2; V: TRBV3-1/TRBV3-2; size: once
DNA: TGTGCCAGCAGCTTAGAGAGTCGGCTAGCGGGAGGGAGGACGCAGTATTTT; CDR3: CASSLESRLAGGRTQYF; J: TRBJ2-3; D: TRBD2; V: TRBV11-3; size: -
DNA: TGTGCCAGCAGCCATCTCTGGAGAACGGGAAGCCTCTCTGGGGCCAACGTCCTGACTTTC; CDR3: CASSHLWRTGSLSGANVLTF; J: TRBJ2-6; D: -; V: TRBV3-1/TRBV3-2; size: -
DNA: TGTGCCAGTAGTAGTACGACAACTCGCTCTGGAAACACCATATATTTT; CDR3: CASSSTTTRSGNTIYF; J: TRBJ1-3; D: -; V: TRBV19; size: -
DNA: TGTGCCAGCAGCTTGGCCGGCAGGGCTACAGATACGCAGTATTTT; CDR3: CASSLAGRATDTQYF; J: TRBJ2-3; D: -; V: TRBV5-6; size: -
DNA: TGTGCCAGCTCACCACAACAGGGTGATGAGCAGTTCTTC; CDR3: CASSPQQGDEQFF; J: TRBJ2-1; D: -; V: TRBV18; size: -
DNA: TGCGCCAGCAGTCGCGGGACAGGCTATGGCTACACCTTC; CDR3: CASSRGTGYGYTF; J: TRBJ1-2; D: TRBD1; V: TRBV23-1; size: -
DNA: TGTGCCAGCACCAATGACAGGGCTCAGCCCCAGCATTTT; CDR3: CASTNDRAQPQHF; J: TRBJ1-5; D: TRBD1; V: TRBV2; size: -
DNA: TGTGCCAGCAGTTTCGGGGAGAACAATGAGCAGTTCTTC; CDR3: CASSFGENNEQFF; J: TRBJ2-1; D: -; V: TRBV12-3/TRBV12-4; size: few
DNA: TGTGCCAGCAGCCAACTCCGACAGGGAGCGCAGCAGTACTTC; CDR3: CASSQLRQGAQQYF; J: TRBJ2-7; D: TRBD1; V: TRBV14; size: -
DNA: TGTGCCAGCAGTGGATTCTCCAGGGACTCTGGAAACACCATATATTTT; CDR3: CASSGFSRDSGNTIYF; J: TRBJ1-3; D: -; V: TRBV6-1; size: -
DNA: TGTGCCAGCAGCTTAGGGGAGGACAGGATGGAGATGAACACTGAAGCTTTCTTT; CDR3: CASSLGEDRMEMNTEAFF; J: TRBJ1-1; D: TRBD1; V: TRBV11-3; size: -
DNA: TGTGCCAGCAGCCCAACTAGCGGGACCCCTTGGGGAGAGCAGTTCTTC; CDR3: CASSPTSGTPWGEQFF; J: TRBJ2-1; D: TRBD2; V: TRBV9; size: -
DNA: TGTGCCAGCAGCCAAGACTTCGGAGAAGGGGGCCTTTTTTATGCCGGGGAGCTGTTTTTT; CDR3: CASSQDFGEGGLFYAGELFF; J: TRBJ2-2; D: TRBD1; V: TRBV14; size: -
DNA: TGCGCCAGCAGCTTGCAAAGCAGCACAGATACGCAGTATTTT; CDR3: CASSLQSSTDTQYF; J: TRBJ2-3; D: -; V: TRBV5-1; size: -
DNA: TGTGCCAGCAGCCCGACAGGAAACAATGAGCAGTTCTTC; CDR3: CASSPTGNNEQFF; J: TRBJ2-1; D: -; V: TRBV6-5; size: -
DNA: TGTGCCAGCAGTTCTGTGCCAGGGGCTTATAACTATGGCTACACCTTC; CDR3: CASSSVPGAYNYGYTF; J: TRBJ1-2; D: -; V: TRBV27; size: -
DNA: TGTGCCAGTAGTATCATAGGGGACTATGGCGAGCAGTACTTC; CDR3: CASSIIGDYGEQYF; J: TRBJ2-7; D: TRBD2; V: TRBV19; size: -
DNA: TGTGCCAGCAGCCTCAGAGGGGCAGGGGGCACTGAAGCTTTCTTT; CDR3: CASSLRGAGGTEAFF; J: TRBJ1-1; D: TRBD1; V: TRBV3-1/TRBV3-2; size: -